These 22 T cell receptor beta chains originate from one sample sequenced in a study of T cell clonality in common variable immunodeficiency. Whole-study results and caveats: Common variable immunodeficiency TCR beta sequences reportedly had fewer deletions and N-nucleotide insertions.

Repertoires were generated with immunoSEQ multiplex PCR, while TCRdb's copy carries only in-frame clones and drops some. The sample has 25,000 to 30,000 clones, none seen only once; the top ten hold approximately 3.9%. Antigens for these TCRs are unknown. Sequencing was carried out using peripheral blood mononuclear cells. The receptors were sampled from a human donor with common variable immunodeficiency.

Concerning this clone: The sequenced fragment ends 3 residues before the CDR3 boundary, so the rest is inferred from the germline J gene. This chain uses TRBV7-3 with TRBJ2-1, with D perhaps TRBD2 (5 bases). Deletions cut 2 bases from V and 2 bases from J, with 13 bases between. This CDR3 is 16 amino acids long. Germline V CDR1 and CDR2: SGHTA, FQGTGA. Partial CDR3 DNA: TGTGCCAGCAGCTTACAGGCGGGTACGGCCTACAATGAG. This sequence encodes CASSLQAGTAYNE. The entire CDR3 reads CASSLQAGTAYNEQFF.

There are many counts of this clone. Partial CDR3 DNA: TGTGCCAGCAGCCCCGGGACAGTTAAAAACATT. Its translation is CASSPGTVKNI. From start to end, the CDR3 is CASSPGTVKNIQYF. This chain uses TRBV14 with TRBJ2-4; TRBD1 matches 7 bases. The read terminates 3 residues before the CDR3 end, so the remaining end is supplied by the germline J gene. This CDR3 contains 14 residues. The V segment lost 4 bases and the J segment 4 bases; nucleotides outside the gene matches: 4. Germline-derived CDR1 and CDR2 are SGHDN and FVKESK.

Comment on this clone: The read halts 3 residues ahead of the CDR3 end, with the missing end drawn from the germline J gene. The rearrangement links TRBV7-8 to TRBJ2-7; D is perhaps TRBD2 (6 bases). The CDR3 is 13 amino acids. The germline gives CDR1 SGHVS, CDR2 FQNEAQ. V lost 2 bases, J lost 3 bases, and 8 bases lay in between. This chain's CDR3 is CASSLQGGYEQYF. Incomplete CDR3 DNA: TGTGCCAGCAGCTTACAGGGAGGCTACGAG.

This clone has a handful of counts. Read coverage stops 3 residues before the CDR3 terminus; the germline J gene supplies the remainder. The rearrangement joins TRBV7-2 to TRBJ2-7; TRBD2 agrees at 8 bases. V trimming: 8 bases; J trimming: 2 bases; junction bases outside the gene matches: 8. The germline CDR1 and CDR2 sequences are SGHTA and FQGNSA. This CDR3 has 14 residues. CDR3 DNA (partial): TGTGCCAGCCTAAGCGGGAGTGTAGCCTACGAG. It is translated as CASLSGSVAYE. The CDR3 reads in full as CASLSGSVAYEQYF.

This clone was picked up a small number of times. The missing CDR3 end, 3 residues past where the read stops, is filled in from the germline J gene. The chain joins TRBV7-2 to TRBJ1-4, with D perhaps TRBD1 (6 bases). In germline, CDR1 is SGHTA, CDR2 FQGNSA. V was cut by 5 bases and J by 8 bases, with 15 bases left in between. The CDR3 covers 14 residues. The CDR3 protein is CASSARGLGEKLFF. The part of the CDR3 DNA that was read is TGTGCCAGCAGCGCCAGGGGATTGGGGGAAAAA.

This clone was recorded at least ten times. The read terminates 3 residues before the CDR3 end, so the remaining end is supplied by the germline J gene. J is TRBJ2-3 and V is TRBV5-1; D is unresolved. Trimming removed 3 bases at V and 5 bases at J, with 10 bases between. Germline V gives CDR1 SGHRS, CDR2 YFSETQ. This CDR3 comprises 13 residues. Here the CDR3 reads CASSWQRGDTQYF. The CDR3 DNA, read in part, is TGCGCCAGCAGCTGGCAAAGAGGAGATACG.

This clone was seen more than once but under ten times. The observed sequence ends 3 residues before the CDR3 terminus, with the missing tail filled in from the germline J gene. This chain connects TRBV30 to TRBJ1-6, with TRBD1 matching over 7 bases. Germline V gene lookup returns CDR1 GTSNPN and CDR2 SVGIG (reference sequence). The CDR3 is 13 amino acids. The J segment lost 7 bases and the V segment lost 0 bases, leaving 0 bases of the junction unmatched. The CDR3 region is CAWSVQGNSPLHF. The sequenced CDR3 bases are TGTGCCTGGAGTGTACAGGGGAATTCACCC.

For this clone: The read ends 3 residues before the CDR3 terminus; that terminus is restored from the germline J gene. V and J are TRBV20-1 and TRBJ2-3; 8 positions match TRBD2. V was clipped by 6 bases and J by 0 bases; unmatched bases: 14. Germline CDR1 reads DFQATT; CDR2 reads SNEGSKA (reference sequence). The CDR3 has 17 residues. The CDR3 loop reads CSARGGLAKASTDTQYF. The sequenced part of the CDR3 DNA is TGCAGTGCACGGGGGGGGCTAGCGAAAGCTAGCACAGATACG.

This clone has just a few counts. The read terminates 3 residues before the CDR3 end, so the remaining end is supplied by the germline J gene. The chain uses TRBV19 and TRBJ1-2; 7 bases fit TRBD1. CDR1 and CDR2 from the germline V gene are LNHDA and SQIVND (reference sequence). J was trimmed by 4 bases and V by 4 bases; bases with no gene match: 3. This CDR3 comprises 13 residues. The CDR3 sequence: CASSTSGGYGYTF. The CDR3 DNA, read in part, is TGTGCCAGTAGTACGTCAGGGGGCTATGGC.

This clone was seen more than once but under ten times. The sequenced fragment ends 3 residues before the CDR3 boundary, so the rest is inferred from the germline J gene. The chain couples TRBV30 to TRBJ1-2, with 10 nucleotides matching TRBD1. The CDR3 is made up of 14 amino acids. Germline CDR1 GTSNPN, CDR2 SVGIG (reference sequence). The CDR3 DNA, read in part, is TGTGCCTGGAGGGCCGGGACAGGGGTCCGCGGC. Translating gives CAWRAGTGVRG. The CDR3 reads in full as CAWRAGTGVRGYTF.

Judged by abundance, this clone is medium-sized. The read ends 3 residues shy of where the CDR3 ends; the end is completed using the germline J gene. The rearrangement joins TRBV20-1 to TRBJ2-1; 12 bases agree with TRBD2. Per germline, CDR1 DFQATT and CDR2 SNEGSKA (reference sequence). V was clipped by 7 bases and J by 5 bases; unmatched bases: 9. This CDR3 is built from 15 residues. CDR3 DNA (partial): TGCAGTGTAGGAACTAGCGGGAGGCGGGACAATGAG. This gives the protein CSVGTSGRRDNE. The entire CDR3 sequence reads CSVGTSGRRDNEQFF.

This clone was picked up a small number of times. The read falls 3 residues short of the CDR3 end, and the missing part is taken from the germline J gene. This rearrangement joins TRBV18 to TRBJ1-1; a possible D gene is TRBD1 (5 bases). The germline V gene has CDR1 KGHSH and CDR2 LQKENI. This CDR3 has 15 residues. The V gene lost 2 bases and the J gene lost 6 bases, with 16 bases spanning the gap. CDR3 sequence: CASSPVTAQGAEAFF. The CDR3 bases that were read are TGTGCCAGCTCACCAGTCACAGCTCAGGGCGCTGAA.

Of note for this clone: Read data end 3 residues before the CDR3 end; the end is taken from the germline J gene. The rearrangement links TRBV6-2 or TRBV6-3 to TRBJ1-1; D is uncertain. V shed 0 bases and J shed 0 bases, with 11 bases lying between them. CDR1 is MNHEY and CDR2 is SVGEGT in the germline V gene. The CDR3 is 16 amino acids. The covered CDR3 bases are TGTGCCAGCAGTTACTCGACTCTCGGGTTGAACACTGAA. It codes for CASSYSTLGLNTE. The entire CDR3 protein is CASSYSTLGLNTEAFF.

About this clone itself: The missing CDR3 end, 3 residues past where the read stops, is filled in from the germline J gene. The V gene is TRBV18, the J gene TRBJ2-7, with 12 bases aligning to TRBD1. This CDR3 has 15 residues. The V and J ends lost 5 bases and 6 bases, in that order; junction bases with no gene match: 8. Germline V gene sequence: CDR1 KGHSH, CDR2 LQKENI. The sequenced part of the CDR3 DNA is TGTGCCAGCTCATCTCCGGGACAGGGGGCTTGCGAG. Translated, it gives CASSSPGQGACE. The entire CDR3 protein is CASSSPGQGACEQYF.

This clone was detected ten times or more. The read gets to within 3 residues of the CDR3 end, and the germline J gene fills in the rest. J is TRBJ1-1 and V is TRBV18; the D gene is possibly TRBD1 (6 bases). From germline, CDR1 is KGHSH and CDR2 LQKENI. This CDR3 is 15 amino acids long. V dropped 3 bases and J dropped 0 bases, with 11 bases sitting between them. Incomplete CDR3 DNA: TGTGCCAGCTCACCCAGGACAGCCATGAACACTGAA. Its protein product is CASSPRTAMNTE. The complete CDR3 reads CASSPRTAMNTEAFF.

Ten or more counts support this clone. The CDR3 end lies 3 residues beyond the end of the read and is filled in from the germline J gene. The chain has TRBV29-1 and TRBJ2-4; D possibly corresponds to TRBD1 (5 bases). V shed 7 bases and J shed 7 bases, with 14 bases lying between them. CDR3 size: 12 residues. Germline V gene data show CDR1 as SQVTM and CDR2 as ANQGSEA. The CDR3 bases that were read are TGCAGCGGGGGCGACCAACGGAACATT. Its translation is CSGGDQRNI. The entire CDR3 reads CSGGDQRNIQYF.

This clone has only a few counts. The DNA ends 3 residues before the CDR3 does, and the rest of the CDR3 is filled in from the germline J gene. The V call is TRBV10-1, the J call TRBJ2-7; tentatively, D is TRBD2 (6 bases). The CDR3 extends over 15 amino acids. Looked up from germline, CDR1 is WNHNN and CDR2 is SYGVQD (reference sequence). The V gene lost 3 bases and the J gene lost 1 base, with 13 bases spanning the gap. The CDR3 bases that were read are TGCGCCAGCAGTGAAAGGTCAGCGGGTTCCTACGAG. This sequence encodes CASSERSAGSYE. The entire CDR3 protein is CASSERSAGSYEQYF.

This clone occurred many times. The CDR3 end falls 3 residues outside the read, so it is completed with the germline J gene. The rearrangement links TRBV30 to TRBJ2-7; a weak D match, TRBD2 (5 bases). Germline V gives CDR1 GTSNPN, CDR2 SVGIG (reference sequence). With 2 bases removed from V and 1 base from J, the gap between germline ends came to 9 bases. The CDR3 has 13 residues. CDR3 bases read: TGTGCCTGGAGTAGCGGCAGTTCCTACGAG. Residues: CAWSSGSSYE. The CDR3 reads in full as CAWSSGSSYEQYF.

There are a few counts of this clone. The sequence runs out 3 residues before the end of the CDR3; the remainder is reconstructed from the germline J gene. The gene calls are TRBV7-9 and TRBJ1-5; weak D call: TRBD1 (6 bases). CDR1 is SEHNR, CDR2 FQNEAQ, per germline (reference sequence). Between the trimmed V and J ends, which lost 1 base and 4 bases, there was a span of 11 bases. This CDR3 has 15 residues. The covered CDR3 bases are TGTGCCAGCAGCTTAGGCGGACAGAAAAATCAGCCC. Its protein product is CASSLGGQKNQP. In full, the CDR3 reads CASSLGGQKNQPQHF. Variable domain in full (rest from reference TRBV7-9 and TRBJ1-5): DTGVSQNPRHKITKRGQNVTFRCDPISEHNRLYWYRQTLGQGPEFLTYFQNEAQLEKSRLLSDRFSAERPKGSFSTLEIQRTEQGDSAMYLCASSLGGQKNQPQHFGDGTRLSIL.

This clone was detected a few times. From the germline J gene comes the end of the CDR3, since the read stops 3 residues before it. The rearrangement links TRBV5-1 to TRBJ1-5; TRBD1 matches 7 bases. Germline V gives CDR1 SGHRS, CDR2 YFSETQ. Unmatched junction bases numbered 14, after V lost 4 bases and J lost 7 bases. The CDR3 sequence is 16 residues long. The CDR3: CASSPTGTANGQPQHF. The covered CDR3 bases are TGCGCCAGCAGCCCGACCGGGACAGCGAACGGGCAGCCC.

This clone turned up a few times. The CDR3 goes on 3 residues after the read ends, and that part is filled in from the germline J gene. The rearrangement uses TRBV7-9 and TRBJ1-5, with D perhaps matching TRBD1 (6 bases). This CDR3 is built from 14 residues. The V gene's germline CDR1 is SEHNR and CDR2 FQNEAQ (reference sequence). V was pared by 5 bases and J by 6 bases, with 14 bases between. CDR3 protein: CASSPTGGSQPQHF. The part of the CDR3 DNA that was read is TGTGCCAGCAGCCCGACAGGTGGAAGTCAGCCC.

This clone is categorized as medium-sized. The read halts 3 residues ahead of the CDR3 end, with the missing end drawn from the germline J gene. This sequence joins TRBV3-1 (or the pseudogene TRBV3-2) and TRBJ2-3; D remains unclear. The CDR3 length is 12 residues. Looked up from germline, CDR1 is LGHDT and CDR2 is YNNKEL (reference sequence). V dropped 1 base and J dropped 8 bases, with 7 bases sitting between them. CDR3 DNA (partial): TGTGCCAGCAGCCAAGCCGAGCTTACG. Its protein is CASSQAELT. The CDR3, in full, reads CASSQAELTQYF.